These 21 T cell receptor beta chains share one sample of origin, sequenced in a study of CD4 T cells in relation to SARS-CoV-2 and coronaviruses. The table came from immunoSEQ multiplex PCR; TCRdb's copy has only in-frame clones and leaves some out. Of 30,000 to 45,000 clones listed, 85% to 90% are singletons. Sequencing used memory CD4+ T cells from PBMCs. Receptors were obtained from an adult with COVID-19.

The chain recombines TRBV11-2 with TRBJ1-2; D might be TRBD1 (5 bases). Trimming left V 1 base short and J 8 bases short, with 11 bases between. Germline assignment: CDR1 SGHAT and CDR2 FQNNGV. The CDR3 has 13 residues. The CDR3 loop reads CASSLVGAGGYTF. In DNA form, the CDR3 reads TGTGCCAGCAGCTTAGTAGGGGCTGGAGGCTACACCTTC.

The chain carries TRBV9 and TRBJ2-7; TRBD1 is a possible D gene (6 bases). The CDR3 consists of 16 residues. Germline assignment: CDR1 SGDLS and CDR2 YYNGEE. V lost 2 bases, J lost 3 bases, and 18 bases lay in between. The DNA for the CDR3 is TGTGCCAGCAGCGTTGGGACCGGGACAAGCTACTACGAGCAGTACTTC. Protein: CASSVGTGTSYYEQYF.

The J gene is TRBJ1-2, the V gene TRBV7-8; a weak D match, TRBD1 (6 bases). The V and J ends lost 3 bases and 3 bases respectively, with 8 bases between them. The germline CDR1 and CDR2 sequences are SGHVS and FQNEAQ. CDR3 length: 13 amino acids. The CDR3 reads CASSLRQDYGYTF. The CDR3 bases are TGTGCCAGCAGCTTGCGACAGGACTATGGCTACACCTTC.

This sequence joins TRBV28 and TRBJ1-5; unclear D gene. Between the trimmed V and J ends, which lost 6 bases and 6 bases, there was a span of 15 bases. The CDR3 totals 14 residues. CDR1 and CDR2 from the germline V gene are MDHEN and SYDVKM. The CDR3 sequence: CASRESTIGQPQHF. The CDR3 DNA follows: TGTGCCAGCAGGGAAAGTACAATAGGTCAGCCCCAGCATTTT.

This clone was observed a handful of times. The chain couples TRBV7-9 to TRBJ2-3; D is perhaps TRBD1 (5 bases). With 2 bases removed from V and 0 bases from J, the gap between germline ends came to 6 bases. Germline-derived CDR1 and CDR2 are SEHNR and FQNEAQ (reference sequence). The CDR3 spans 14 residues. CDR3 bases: TGTGCCAGCAGCTTACAGGGTAGCACAGATACGCAGTATTTT. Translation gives CASSLQGSTDTQYF.

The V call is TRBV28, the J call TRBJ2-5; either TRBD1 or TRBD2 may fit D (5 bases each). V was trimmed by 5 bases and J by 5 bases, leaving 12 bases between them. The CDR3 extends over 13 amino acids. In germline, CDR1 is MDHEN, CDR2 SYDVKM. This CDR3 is CASSGPWGETQYF. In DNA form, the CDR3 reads TGTGCCAGCAGTGGCCCTTGGGGGGAGACCCAGTACTTC.

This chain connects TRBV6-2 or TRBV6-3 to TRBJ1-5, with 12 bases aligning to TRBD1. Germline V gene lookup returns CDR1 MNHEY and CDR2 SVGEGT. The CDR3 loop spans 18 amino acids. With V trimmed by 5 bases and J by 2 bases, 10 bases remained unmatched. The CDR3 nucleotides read TGTGCCAGCAGTCGCTTGGGACAGGGGGCGGTAGGCAATCAGCCCCAGCATTTT. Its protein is CASSRLGQGAVGNQPQHF.

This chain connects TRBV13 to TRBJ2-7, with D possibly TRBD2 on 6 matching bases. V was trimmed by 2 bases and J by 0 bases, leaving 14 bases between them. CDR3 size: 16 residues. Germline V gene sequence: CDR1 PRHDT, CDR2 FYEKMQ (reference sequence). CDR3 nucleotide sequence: TGTGCCAGCAGCTTAAGTGGGGGGACCGTCTCCTACGAGCAGTACTTC. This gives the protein CASSLSGGTVSYEQYF.

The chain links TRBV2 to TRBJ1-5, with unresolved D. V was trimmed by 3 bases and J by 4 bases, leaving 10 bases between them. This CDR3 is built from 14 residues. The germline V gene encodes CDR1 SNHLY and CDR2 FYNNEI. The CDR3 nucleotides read TGTGCCAGCAGTGACCGGCACATTAATCAGCCCCAGCATTTT. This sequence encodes CASSDRHINQPQHF.

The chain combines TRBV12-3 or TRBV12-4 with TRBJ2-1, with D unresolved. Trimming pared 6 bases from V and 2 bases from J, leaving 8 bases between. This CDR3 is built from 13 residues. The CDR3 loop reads CASRDPPYNEQFF. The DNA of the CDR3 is TGTGCCAGCAGGGACCCACCCTACAATGAGCAGTTCTTC.

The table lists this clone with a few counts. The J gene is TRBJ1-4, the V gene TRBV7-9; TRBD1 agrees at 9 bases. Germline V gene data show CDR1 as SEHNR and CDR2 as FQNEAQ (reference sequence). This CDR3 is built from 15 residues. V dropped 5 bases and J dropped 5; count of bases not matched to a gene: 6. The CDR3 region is CASSPQTGGNEKLFF. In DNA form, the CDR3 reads TGTGCCAGCAGCCCACAGACAGGGGGAAATGAAAAACTGTTTTTT.

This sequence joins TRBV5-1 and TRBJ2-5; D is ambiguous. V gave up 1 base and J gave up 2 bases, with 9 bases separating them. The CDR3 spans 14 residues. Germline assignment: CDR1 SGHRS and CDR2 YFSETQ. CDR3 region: CASSLRQRQETQYF. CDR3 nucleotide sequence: TGCGCCAGCAGCTTGCGGCAGCGTCAAGAGACCCAGTACTTC. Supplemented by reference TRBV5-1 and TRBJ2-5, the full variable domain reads KAGVTQTPRYLIKTRGQQVTLSCSPISGHRSVSWYQQTPGQGLQFLFEYFSETQRNKGNFPGRFSGRQFSNSRSEMNVSTLELGDSALYLCASSLRQRQETQYFGPGTRLLVL.

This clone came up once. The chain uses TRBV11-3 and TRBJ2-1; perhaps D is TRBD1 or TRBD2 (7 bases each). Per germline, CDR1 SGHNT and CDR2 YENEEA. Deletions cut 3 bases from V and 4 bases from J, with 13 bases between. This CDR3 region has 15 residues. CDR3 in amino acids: CASSFSGGAYNEQFF. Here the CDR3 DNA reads TGTGCCAGCAGCTTCTCAGGGGGGGCTTACAATGAGCAGTTCTTC.

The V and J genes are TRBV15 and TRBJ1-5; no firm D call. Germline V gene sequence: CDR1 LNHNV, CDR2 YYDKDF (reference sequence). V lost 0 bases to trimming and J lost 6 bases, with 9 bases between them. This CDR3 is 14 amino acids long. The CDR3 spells CATSRDPLGQPQHF. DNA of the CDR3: TGTGCCACCAGCAGAGACCCTCTAGGTCAGCCCCAGCATTTT.

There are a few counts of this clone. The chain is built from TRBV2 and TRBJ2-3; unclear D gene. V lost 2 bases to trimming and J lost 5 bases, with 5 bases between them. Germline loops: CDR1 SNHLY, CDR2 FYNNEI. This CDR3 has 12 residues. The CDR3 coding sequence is TGTGCCAGCAGTGAAACGGGAGATACGCAGTATTTT. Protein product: CASSETGDTQYF.

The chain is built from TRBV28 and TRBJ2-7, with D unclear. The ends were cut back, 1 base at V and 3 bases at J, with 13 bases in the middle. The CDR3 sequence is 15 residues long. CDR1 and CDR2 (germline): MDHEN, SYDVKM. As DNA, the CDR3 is TGTGCCAGCAGTTTATACCGCTACTCCGACTACGAGCAGTACTTC. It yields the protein CASSLYRYSDYEQYF.

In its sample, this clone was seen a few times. CDR3 sequence (DNA): TGTGCCAGCAGCTTAGCGCGTAGCACAGATACGCAGTATTTT. It yields the protein CASSLARSTDTQYF. This rearrangement joins TRBV7-2 to TRBJ2-3; no reliable D call. Trimming took 0 bases from V and 0 from J, leaving 4 bases between them. CDR1 and CDR2 (germline): SGHTA, FQGNSA. The CDR3 runs 14 residues.

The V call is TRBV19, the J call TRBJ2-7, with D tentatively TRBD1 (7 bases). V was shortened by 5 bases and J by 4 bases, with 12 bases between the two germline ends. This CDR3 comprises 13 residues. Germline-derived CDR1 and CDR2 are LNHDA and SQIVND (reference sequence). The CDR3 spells CASSPGGPYEQYF. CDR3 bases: TGTGCCAGTAGTCCAGGGGGGCCGTACGAGCAGTACTTC.

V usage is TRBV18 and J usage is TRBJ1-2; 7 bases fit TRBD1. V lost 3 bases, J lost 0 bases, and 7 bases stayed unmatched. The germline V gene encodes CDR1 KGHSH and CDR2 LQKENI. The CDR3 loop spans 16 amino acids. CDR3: CASSPRQGDSNYGYTF. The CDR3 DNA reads TGTGCCAGCTCACCGAGGCAGGGGGACTCTAACTATGGCTACACCTTC.

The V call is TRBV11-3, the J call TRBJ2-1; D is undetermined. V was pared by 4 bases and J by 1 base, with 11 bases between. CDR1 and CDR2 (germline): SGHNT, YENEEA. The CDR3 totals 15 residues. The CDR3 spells CASSSPPWSYNEQFF. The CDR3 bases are TGTGCCAGCAGCTCCCCCCCTTGGTCCTACAATGAGCAGTTCTTC.

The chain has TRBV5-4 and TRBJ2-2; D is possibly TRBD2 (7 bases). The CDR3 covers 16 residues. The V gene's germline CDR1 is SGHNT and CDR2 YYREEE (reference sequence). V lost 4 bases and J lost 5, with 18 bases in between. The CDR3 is CASSPQNGGRTGELFF. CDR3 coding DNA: TGTGCCAGCAGCCCGCAGAACGGGGGGCGTACCGGGGAGCTGTTTTTT.